This T cell receptor beta chain came from a study of identical twins. Template switching (which added a universal primer site) was used, and cDNA carried unique molecular identifiers. TCRdb reprocessed the 5' RACE reads via MiXCR and lists one record per CDR3 protein. In the table there are around 530,000 distinct CDR3 sequences, 13% to 15% of which are singletons. Study findings and constraints: Where beta out-of-frame sequences were concerned, excess twin sharing was weaker. Conclusions came from cross-sectional statistical analysis, not from following the same donors. With abundant cord blood beta clonotypes, insertions were fewer; memory repertoires showed no such pattern.

Concerning this clonotype itself: Its antigen is unidentified.

The germline V gene encodes CDR1 MNHEY and CDR2 SVGAGI. The CDR3 length is 13 residues. Trimming pared 2 bases from V and 4 bases from J, leaving 9 bases between. Separately, the same data were catalogued under a study of yellow fever vaccine responses in identical twins.

The specimen was CD4+ T cells sorted from blood. The clonotype comes from a woman aged 18-29 years in good health. The chain recombines TRBV6-5 with TRBJ2-7; unclear D gene. CDR3 sequence: CASSYGKEYEQYF. The CDR3 nucleotides read TGTGCCAGCAGTTACGGGAAGGAGTACGAGCAGTACTTC.